This record looks at one TCR beta chain sequence and its context. Its antigen is as yet unknown. The PCR contained 60 Vbeta and 13 Jbeta primers. TCRdb keeps only in-frame clones here, not all; method: immunoSEQ multiplex PCR. The sample records roughly 82,000 clones, approximately 74% being singletons. This sample was taken from a study of cytomegalovirus exposure and HLA in healthy donors. Across the study: Among the roughly 400 donors who were genotyped, about 86% fell in the genetic ancestry cluster that is associated with self-reported Caucasian donors. Study conclusions and caveats: It emerged from a later analysis that several of the most significant clusters appeared to be linked to common viral pathogens. Cytomegalovirus-associated status was assigned to 150 to 200 TCR beta chains.

CDR1 is SGHRS, CDR2 YFSETQ, per germline. The CDR3 covers 14 residues. Germline trimming cut 4 bases from V and 3 bases from J; bases unmatched to any gene: 4. Sequenced sample: PBMCs. The origin of this receptor is a woman in her forties or fifties in good health and CMV-seropositive. The V call is TRBV5-1, the J call TRBJ2-7; the match to TRBD2 covers 10 bases. CDR3 sequence (DNA): TGCGCCAGCAGCCATGGACTAGCGGACTACGAGCAGTACTTC. Translation: CASSHGLADYEQYF.